This T cell receptor (beta chain) was observed in a study of T cell changes during pregnancy in multiple sclerosis. The repertoire was sequenced with immunoSEQ multiplex PCR; TCRdb's copy has only in-frame clones and lacks some. The data show more than 40,000 clones, approximately 94% seen once. The J segment lost 3 bases and the V segment lost 7 bases, leaving 11 bases of the junction unmatched. Germline V CDR1 and CDR2: LNHDA, SQIVND (reference sequence). This CDR3 is 15 amino acids long. The genes are TRBV19 and TRBJ2-7, with TRBD2 identical over 8 bases. The sequencing here drew on CD4+ T cells from peripheral blood mononuclear cells, taken in the second trimester of pregnancy. The sequence came from a female donor with multiple sclerosis, enrolled in a pregnancy study. DNA for the CDR3: TGTGCCAGTACCCGCTCGGGGGGGCGGAGCTACGAGCAGTACTTC. Residues: CASTRSGGRSYEQYF.